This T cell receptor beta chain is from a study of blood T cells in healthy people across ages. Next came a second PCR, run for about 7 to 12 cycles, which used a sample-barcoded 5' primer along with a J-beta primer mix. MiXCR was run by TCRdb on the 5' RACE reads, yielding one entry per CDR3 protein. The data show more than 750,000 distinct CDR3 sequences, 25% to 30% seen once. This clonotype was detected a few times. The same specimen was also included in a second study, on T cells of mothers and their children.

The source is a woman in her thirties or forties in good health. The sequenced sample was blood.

This CDR3 is CAISPHGGGNEQFF. In nucleotides, the CDR3 is TGTGCCATCAGTCCCCATGGGGGGGGCAATGAGCAGTTCTTC. The rearrangement joins TRBV10-3 to TRBJ2-1, with 7 bases lining up with TRBD2. This CDR3 spans 14 amino acids. With V trimmed by 5 bases and J by 6 bases, 7 bases remained unmatched. Germline CDR1 reads ENHRY; CDR2 reads SYGVKD.